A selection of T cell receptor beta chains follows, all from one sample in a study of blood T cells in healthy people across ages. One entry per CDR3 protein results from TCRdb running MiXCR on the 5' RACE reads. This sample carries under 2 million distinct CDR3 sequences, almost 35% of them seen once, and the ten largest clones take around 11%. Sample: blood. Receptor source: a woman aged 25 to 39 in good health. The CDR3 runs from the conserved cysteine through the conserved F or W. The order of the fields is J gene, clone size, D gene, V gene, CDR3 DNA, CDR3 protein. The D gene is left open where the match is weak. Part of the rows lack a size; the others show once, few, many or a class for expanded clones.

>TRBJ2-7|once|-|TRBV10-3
TGTGCCATCAGTGAGTATGAGGCCGGCGAGCAGTACTTC
CAISEYEAGEQYF
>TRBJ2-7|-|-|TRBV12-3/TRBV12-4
TGTGCCAGCAGTTTGGGCTTAGCGGAATTCTACGAGCAGTACTTC
CASSLGLAEFYEQYF
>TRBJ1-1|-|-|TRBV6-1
TGTGCCAGCTCGTGGGCGGAACATGAAGCTTTCTTT
CASSWAEHEAFF
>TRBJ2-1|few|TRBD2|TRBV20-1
TGCAGTGCTTTCCCCGGGGGGACGGTGGTAGTGGGCTCCTACAATGAGCAGTTCTTC
CSAFPGGTVVVGSYNEQFF
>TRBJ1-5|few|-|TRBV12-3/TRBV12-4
TGTGCCAGCAGCCCTTGGCGGGATCCTTTGCAGCCCCAGCATTTT
CASSPWRDPLQPQHF
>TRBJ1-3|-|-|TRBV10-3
TGTGCCATCTCAGGGAACGCTGGAAACACCATATATTTT
CAISGNAGNTIYF
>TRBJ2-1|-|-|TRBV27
TGTGCCAGCAGTCTCGCACCGGGACTAACTGAGAGGGGGAATGAGCAGTTCTTC
CASSLAPGLTERGNEQFF
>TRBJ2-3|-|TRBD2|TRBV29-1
TGCAGCGTTAACCTGATAGCGGGGGATACAGATACGCAGTATTTT
CSVNLIAGDTDTQYF
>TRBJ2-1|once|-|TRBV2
TGTGCCAGCAGTGAGTCGGACCCCTACCTTTTGCGGGACCGATACAATGAGCAGTTCTTC
CASSESDPYLLRDRYNEQFF
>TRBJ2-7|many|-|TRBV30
TGTGCCTGGGACCAGGGGGGGTCCTACGAGCAGTACTTC
CAWDQGGSYEQYF
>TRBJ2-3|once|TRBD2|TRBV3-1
TGTGCCAGCAGCCAAGACCTTACCCTAGCGGGATCATATACGCAGTATTTT
CASSQDLTLAGSYTQYF
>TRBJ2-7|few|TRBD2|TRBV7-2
TGTGCCAGCAGCTTCGCGGGACTAGCGGGAGCCGAGCAGTACTTC
CASSFAGLAGAEQYF
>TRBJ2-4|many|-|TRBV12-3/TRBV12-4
TGTGCCAGCAGTTTAGGACTAGTTGGAAACATTCAGTACTTC
CASSLGLVGNIQYF
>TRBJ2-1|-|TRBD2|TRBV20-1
TGCAGTGCTAGAGAAGTGAGGTGGCGGGGGGCTTACAATGAGCAGTTCTTC
CSAREVRWRGAYNEQFF
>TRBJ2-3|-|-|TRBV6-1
TGTGCCAGCAGTGATTCCCATCGGGGGAGCACAGATACGCAGTATTTT
CASSDSHRGSTDTQYF
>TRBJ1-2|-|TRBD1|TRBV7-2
TGTGCCAGCAGCTTAGCGGGACAGGGATATCGTGGCTACACCTTC
CASSLAGQGYRGYTF
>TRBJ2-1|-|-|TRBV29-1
TGCAGCGTTGAAATGGGTGATATTTTTGCCTACAATGAGCAGTTCTTC
CSVEMGDIFAYNEQFF
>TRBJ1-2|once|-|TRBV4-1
TGCGCCAGCAGCCAAGATGGGGGAGCCAGCGGCTACACCTTC
CASSQDGGASGYTF
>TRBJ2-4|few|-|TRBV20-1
TGCAGTGCCTTAGAGCGGGTGGGAGCCAAAAACATTCAGTACTTC
CSALERVGAKNIQYF
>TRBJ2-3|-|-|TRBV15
TGTGCCACCAGCTGGGTGGGGGGGCCCACAGATACGCAGTATTTT
CATSWVGGPTDTQYF
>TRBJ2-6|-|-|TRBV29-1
TGCAGCGTTGGGGCAGGGAGAACCAGCGTCCTGACTTTC
CSVGAGRTSVLTF
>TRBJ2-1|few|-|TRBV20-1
TGCAGTGCTAGTGATTCAGCTAGGTCCCGGTTCTTC
CSASDSARSRFF
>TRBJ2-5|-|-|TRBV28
TGTGCCAGCAGTTTTCAGACAGGGAGGAAGTTTCGTGAGACCCAGTACTTC
CASSFQTGRKFRETQYF
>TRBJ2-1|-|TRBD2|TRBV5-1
TGCGCCAGCAGCTTGGGCATGGGACTAGCGACTTACAATGGGCAGTTCTTC
CASSLGMGLATYNGQFF
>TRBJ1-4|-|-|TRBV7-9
TGTGCCAGCAGCTTTATTAATGAAAAACTGTTTTTT
CASSFINEKLFF
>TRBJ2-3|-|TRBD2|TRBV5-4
TGTGCCAGCAGCTTGGCCCAACTAGCGGCTAGCACAGATACGCAGTATTTT
CASSLAQLAASTDTQYF
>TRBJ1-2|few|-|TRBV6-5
TGTGCCGGCAGTGGCGACCGAGGTCGGGGCTATGGCTACACCTTC
CAGSGDRGRGYGYTF
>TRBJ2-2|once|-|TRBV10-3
TGTGCCATCCCCTCCACGAACACCGGGGAGCTGTTTTTT
CAIPSTNTGELFF
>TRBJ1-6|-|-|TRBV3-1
TGTGCCAGCAGCCAAGGGCCGGGACGGAGTAATTCACCCCTCCACTTT
CASSQGPGRSNSPLHF
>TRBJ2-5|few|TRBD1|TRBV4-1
TGCGCCAGCAGCCAAGAGATGGGGCCAGGGGGGACCCAGTACTTC
CASSQEMGPGGTQYF
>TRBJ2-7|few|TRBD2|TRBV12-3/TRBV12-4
TGTGCCAGCAGTCCCCGACTAGCCGAAAGCTCCTACGAGCAGTACTTC
CASSPRLAESSYEQYF
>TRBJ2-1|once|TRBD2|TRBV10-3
TGTGCCATCGAACTAGCGGGGCGAGCGCCAATCAATGAGCAGTTCTTC
CAIELAGRAPINEQFF
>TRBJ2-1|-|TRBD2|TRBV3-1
TGTGCCAGCAGCCAAGTACTAGCGGGGGGGACCAATGAGCAGTTCTTC
CASSQVLAGGTNEQFF
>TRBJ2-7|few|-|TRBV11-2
TGTGCCAGCAGCCTCAGATACTCGGACAGACATTCCTACGAGCAGTACTTC
CASSLRYSDRHSYEQYF
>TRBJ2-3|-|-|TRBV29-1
TGCAGCGTTCCCCACAGCACAGATACGCAGTATTTT
CSVPHSTDTQYF
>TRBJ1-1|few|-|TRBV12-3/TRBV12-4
TGTGCCAGCAGCTGGGGAGGGATTAACACTGAAGCTTTCTTT
CASSWGGINTEAFF
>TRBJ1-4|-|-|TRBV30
TGTGCCTGGCTCTCAGGGGTCGAAAAACTGTTTTTT
CAWLSGVEKLFF
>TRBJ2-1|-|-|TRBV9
TGTGCCAGCAGCGCCCAACGGAGGGCAGGGGGCAATGAGCAGTTCTTC
CASSAQRRAGGNEQFF
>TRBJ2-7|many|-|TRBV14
TGTGCCAGCAGCCAAATGGGAAGCTCCTACGAGCAGTACTTC
CASSQMGSSYEQYF
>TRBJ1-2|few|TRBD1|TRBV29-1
TGCAGCCTCTCGATGGGACAGGGGCATGGCTACACCTTC
CSLSMGQGHGYTF